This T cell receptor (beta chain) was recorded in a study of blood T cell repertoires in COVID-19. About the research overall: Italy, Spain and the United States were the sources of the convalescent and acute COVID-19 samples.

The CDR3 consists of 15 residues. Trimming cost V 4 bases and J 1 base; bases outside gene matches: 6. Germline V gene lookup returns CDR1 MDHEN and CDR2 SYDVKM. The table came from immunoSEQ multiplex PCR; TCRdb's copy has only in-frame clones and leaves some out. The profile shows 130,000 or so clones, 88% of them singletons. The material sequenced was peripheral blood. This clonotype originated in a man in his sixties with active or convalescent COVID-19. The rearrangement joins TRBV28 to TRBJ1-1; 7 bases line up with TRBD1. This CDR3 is CASSSRQGRNTEAFF. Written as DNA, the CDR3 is TGTGCCAGCAGTTCGAGACAGGGCCGGAACACTGAAGCTTTCTTT.